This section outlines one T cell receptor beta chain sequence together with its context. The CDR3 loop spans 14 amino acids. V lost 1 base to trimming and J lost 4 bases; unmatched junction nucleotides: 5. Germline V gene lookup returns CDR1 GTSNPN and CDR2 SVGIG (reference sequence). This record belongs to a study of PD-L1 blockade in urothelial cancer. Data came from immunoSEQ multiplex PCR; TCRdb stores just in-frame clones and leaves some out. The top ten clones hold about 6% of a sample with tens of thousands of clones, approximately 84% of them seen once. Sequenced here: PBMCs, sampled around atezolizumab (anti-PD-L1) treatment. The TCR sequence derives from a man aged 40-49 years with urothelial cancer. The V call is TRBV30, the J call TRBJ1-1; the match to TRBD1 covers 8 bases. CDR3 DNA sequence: TGTGCCTGGAGTGGTATCACAGGGGGCACTGAAGCTTTCTTT. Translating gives CAWSGITGGTEAFF. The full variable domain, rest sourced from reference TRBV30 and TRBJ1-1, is SQTIHQWPATLVQPVGSPLSLECTVEGTSNPNLYWYRQAAGRGLQLLFYSVGIGQISSEVPQNLSASRPQDRQFILSSKKLLLSDSGFYLCAWSGITGGTEAFFGQGTRLTVV.